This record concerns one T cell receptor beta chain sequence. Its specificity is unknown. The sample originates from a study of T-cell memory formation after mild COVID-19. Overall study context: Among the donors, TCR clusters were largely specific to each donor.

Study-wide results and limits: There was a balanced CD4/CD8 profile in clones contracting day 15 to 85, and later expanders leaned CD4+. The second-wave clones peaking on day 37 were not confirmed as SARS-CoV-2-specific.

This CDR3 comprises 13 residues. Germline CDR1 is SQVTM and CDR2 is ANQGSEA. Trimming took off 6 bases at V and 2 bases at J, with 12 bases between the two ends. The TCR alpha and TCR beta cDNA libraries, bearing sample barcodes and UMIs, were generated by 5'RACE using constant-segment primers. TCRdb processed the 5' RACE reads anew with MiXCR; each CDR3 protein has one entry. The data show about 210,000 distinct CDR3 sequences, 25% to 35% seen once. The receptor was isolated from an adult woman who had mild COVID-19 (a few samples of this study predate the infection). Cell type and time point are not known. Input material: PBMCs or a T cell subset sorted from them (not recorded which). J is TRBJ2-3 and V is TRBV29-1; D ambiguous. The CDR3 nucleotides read TGCAGCGTCGGTCCGGTAGCCACAGATACGCAGTATTTT. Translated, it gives CSVGPVATDTQYF.